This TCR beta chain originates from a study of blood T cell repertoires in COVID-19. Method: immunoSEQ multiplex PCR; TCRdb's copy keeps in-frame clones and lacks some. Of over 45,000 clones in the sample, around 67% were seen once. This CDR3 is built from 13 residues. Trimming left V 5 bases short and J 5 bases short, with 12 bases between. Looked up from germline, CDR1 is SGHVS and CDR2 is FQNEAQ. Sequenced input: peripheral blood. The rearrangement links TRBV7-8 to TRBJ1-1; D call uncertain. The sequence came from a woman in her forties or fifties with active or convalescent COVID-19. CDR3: CASSKIGGTEAFF. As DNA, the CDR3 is TGTGCCAGCAGCAAAATCGGAGGGACTGAAGCTTTCTTT.